The sample holds many counts of the clone carrying this T cell receptor (beta chain). The data are from a study of T cells in Graves' hyperthyroidism and ophthalmopathy. Study details: Staff took peripheral blood when the initial diagnosis was made, before any treatment began.

With duration under 3 months, ophthalmopathy was active: Clinical Activity Score at least 3, NOSPECS at least 4. Exclusion of a patient resulted from uncontrolled infection, other autoimmune disease, pregnancy or lactation. V lost 5 bases, J lost 8 bases, and 15 bases lay in between. The CDR3 is 13 amino acids. CDR1 is MDHEN, CDR2 SYDVKM, per germline. Amplified TCR beta CDR3 regions derived from RNA transcripts. First-round RT-PCR of the TCR CDR3 relied on the HTBI primer set. TCRdb reanalysed the multiplex PCR reads using MiXCR and keeps one entry per CDR3 protein. Here the sample spans roughly 600,000 distinct CDR3 sequences, roughly 15% being singletons.

This TCR was sampled from a woman in her fifties or sixties with Graves' ophthalmopathy. The source material was blood. The chain is built from TRBV28 and TRBJ1-2, with unresolved D. CDR3 sequence: CASSHDPDAGYTF. Here the CDR3 DNA reads TGTGCCAGCAGTCACGATCCGGACGCGGGCTACACCTTC.